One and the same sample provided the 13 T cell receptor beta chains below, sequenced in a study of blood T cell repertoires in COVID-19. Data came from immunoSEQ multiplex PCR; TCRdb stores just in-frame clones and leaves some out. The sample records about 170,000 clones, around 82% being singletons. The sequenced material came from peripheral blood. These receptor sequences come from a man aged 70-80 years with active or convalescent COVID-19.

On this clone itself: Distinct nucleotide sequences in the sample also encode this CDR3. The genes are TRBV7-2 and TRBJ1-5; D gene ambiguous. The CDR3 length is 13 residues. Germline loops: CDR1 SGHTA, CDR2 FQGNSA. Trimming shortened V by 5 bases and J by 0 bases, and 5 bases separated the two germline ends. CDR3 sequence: CASSLRSNQPQHF. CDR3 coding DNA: TGTGCCAGCAGCCTCCGTAGCAATCAGCCCCAGCATTTT.

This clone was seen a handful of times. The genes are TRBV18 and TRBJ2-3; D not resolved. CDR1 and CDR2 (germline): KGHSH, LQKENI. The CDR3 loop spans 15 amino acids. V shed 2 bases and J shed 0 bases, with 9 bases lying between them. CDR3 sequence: CASSPFNGSTDTQYF. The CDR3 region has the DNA TGTGCCAGCTCACCATTTAACGGTAGCACAGATACGCAGTATTTT.

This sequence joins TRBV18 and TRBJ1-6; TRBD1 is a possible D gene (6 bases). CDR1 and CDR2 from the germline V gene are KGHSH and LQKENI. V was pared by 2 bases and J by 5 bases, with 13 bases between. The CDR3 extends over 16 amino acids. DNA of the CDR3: TGTGCCAGCTCACCAGGGGGCGCCGGCCATAATTCACCCCTCCACTTT. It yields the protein CASSPGGAGHNSPLHF.

The CDR3 bases are TGTGCCATCAGTGAGTCGAACAGGGTTGGCTATGGCTACACCTTC. Encoded protein: CAISESNRVGYGYTF. This sequence joins TRBV10-3 and TRBJ1-2; D is possibly TRBD1 (6 bases). The germline V gene encodes CDR1 ENHRY and CDR2 SYGVKD. V lost 0 bases and J lost 4, with 12 bases in between. CDR3 size: 15 residues.

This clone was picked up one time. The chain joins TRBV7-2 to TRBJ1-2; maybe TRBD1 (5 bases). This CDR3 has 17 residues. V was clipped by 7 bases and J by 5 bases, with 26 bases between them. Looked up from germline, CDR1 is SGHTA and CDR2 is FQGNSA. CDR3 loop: CASTPSGLGNLGYGYTF. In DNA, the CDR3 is TGTGCCAGCACCCCCTCAGGGCTTGGAAATCTTGGGTATGGCTACACCTTC.

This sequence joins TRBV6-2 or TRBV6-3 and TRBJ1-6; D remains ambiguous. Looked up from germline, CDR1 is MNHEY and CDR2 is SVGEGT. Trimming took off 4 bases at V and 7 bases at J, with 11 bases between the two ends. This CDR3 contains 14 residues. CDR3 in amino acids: CASSFARVNSPLHF. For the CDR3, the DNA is TGTGCCAGCAGTTTCGCCCGGGTAAATTCACCCCTCCACTTT.

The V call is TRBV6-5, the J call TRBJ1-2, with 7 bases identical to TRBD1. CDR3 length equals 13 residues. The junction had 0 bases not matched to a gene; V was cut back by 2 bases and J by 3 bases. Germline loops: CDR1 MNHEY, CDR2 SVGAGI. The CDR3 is CASSYDRDYGYTF. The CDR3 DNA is TGTGCCAGCAGTTACGACAGGGACTATGGCTACACCTTC.

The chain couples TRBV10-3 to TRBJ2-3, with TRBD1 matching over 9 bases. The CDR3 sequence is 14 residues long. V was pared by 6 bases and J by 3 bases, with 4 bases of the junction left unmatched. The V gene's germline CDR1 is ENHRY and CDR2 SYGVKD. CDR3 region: CAIRQGAETDTQYF. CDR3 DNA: TGTGCCATCAGACAGGGGGCCGAGACAGATACGCAGTATTTT.

CDR3 sequence (DNA): TGTGCCAGCAGCCAGCCAGGCCCTATGAATTCACCCCTCCACTTT. Translating gives CASSQPGPMNSPLHF. The J gene is TRBJ1-6, the V gene TRBV7-9; D uncertain. CDR1 and CDR2 from the germline V gene are SEHNR and FQNEAQ (reference sequence). V lost 5 bases to trimming and J lost 7 bases, with 15 bases between them. The CDR3 contains 15 residues.

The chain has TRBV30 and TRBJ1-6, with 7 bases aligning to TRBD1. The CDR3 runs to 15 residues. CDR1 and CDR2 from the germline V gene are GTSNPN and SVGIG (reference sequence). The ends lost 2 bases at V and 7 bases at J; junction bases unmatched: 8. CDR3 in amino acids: CAWSKGTARNSPLHF. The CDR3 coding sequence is TGTGCCTGGAGTAAAGGGACAGCCCGCAATTCACCCCTCCACTTT. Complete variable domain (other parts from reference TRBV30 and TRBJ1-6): SQTIHQWPATLVQPVGSPLSLECTVEGTSNPNLYWYRQAAGRGLQLLFYSVGIGQISSEVPQNLSASRPQDRQFILSSKKLLLSDSGFYLCAWSKGTARNSPLHFGNGTRLTVT.

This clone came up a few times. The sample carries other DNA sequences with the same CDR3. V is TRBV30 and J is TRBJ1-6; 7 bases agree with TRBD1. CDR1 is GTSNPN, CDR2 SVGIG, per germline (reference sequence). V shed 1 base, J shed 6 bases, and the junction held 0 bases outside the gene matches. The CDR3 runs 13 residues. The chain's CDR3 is CAWSGQGNSPLHF. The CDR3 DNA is TGTGCCTGGAGTGGACAGGGTAATTCACCCCTCCACTTT.

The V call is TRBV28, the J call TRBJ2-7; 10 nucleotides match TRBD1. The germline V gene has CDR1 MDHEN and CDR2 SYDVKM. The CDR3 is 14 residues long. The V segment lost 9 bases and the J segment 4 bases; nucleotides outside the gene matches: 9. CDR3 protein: CASSPGQGMYEQYF. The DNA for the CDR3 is TGTGCCAGTTCCCCGGGACAGGGGATGTACGAGCAGTACTTC.

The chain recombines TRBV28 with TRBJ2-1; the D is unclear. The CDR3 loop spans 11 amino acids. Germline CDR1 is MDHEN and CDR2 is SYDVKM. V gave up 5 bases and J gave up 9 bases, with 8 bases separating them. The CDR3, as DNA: TGTGCCAGCAGTCACTCTAGTGAGCAGTTCTTC. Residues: CASSHSSEQFF.